This T cell receptor (beta chain) originates from a study of CXCR3-negative and CXCR3-positive naive CD8 T cells. General study results and limits: Naive cells with CXCR3 showed TRB CDR3s that were more hydrophobic than those in CXCR3-negative naive cells.

The CDR3 totals 16 residues. Looked up from germline, CDR1 is MNHEY and CDR2 is SVGEGT. The authors made the TRB cDNA libraries by 5' RACE using UMI labels. TCRdb reprocessed the 5' RACE reads and stores each CDR3 protein as one record, lacking DNA. Its table records nearly 90,000 distinct CDR3 sequences. With respect to this clonotype: Its antigen remains unidentified.

The sequence came from a human donor in good health. Some clones in this sample may be carry-over from other donors' samples. The sample comprised naive CXCR3+ CD8+ T cells from blood. Subset denoted: CD45RO-CCR7+CD27+CD95- naive CD8+ T cells expressing CXCR3 (TNR3+). This rearrangement joins TRBV6-2 or TRBV6-3 to TRBJ1-1; TCRdb outputs TRBD1, but without DNA this stays unchecked. The chain's CDR3 is CASIPFDRGLGTEAFF.